This TCR beta chain was sequenced for a study of shared clonotypes between healthy human individuals. Overall study findings and caveats: Lower generation probabilities were found for non-shared clonotypes than for those shared by all four donors.

Donors were Caucasian adults residing in Nashville, Tennessee, USA. This clone showed up just a few times. Its matching antigen is unknown. Germline CDR1 and CDR2: SGDLS and YYNGEE. This CDR3 has 17 amino acids. V dropped 0 bases and J dropped 5 bases, with 17 bases sitting between them. The DNA input per sorted-subset replicate PCR was around 200 ng, corresponding to around 28,000 T cell genomes. Clones were read by immunoSEQ multiplex PCR, and TCRdb kept only the in-frame ones, dropping some. The table lists about 79,000 clones, around 57% of them singletons, with roughly 49% in the top ten. The clonotype originates from a man younger than 45 in good health. Sequenced material: memory CD8+ T cells sorted from blood. The subset here: CD45RO+ cells pooled with CCR7-negative TemRA cells. The chain uses TRBV9 and TRBJ2-2, with D maybe TRBD2 (6 bases). CDR3 DNA sequence: TGTGCCAGCAGCGTAGAGGCGGTGGGAGGCGGGACCGGGGAGCTGTTTTTT. Its protein is CASSVEAVGGGTGELFF.